A few counts support the clone carrying this T cell receptor beta chain. The target antigen is unknown. Unique molecular identifiers were present on the cDNA, and a universal primer site came from template switching. TCRdb re-analysed the 5' RACE reads in MiXCR, keeping a single row per CDR3 protein. Here the sample spans approximately 1.8 million distinct CDR3 sequences, around 33% being singletons. Germline V gives CDR1 SGDLS, CDR2 YYNGEE. CDR3 length equals 17 residues. The J segment lost 0 bases and the V segment lost 3 bases, leaving 2 bases of the junction unmatched. These data are taken from a study of identical twins. Study results and limitations: The study found excess low generation probability among twin-shared out-of-frame alpha sequences. Zero-insertion results could be subject to partial confounding by invariant MAIT and iNKT cells. Cord blood beta clonotypes that were abundant carried fewer insertions, and memory repertoires showed no such trend.

This rearrangement joins TRBV9 to TRBJ2-1, with TRBD2 identical over 14 bases. The source of this sequence is a newborn girl in good health. The source material was cord blood. CDR3 nucleotides: TGTGCCAGCAGCGGGACTAGCGGGAGGAGCTCCTACAATGAGCAGTTCTTC. Encoded protein: CASSGTSGRSSYNEQFF. Full variable domain (outside the CDR3, taken from reference TRBV9 and TRBJ2-1): DSGVTQTPKHLITATGQRVTLRCSPRSGDLSVYWYQQSLDQGLQFLIQYYNGEERAKGNILERFSAQQFPDLHSELNLSSLELGDSALYFCASSGTSGRSSYNEQFFGPGTRLTVL.